The clone carrying this T cell receptor (beta chain) was detected a few times. This specimen belongs to a study of spatial heterogeneity in lung cancer. Whole-study context: Available follow-up PBMC samples, collected a median of about two years post-resection, were sequenced.

Documented time point: blood at routine non-recurrence follow-up after resection. The study sequenced unsorted whole RNA from tumor, nontumor lung or frozen PBMC. A unique molecular identifier was carried by every single TCR cDNA molecule. TCRdb ran MiXCR on the 5' RACE reads and lists one entry per CDR3 protein. The profile shows around 120,000 distinct CDR3 sequences, more than 10% of them singletons. The CDR3 extends over 13 amino acids. The ends were cut back, 5 bases at V and 3 bases at J, with 13 bases in the middle. The germline CDR1 and CDR2 sequences are DFQATT and SNEGSKA (reference sequence).

The material was PBMCs, obtained at follow-up. The rearrangement links TRBV20-1 to TRBJ1-2, with D maybe TRBD1 (6 bases). The receptor was derived from a male donor with early-stage non-small cell lung cancer. For the CDR3, the DNA is TGCAGTGCTGGCCCACAGGGATACTATGGCTACACCTTC. Translated: CSAGPQGYYGYTF.